These T cell receptor beta chains were read from a single sample in a study of blood T cell repertoires in COVID-19. Measured with immunoSEQ multiplex PCR; TCRdb has only the in-frame clones, and not every one. The sample shows around 240,000 clones, 65% to 90% of them seen only once. Specimen: peripheral blood. The receptor source for this set is a woman between 45 and 65 years old with acute or convalescent COVID-19. The CDR3 runs from the conserved cysteine through the conserved F or W. The order of the fields is V gene, D gene, J gene, clone size, CDR3 protein, CDR3 DNA. D genes are given only for firm matches. Rows give clone size only sometimes, using once, few, many, or a class for an expanded clone.

v_call: TRBV5-1; d_call: .; j_call: TRBJ2-3; clone_size: .; cdr3_aa: CASRTNSGTDTQYF; cdr3_nt: TGCGCCAGCAGGACAAATAGCGGCACAGATACGCAGTATTTT
v_call: TRBV28; d_call: TRBD2; j_call: TRBJ2-1; clone_size: once; cdr3_aa: CASGTTSGGFYNEQFF; cdr3_nt: TGTGCCAGCGGGACGACTAGCGGGGGTTTCTACAATGAGCAGTTCTTC
v_call: TRBV4-3; d_call: .; j_call: TRBJ1-4; clone_size: .; cdr3_aa: CASSQEPYQGGEKLFF; cdr3_nt: TGCGCCAGCAGCCAAGAGCCGTACCAGGGAGGGGAAAAACTGTTTTTT
v_call: TRBV20-1; d_call: TRBD1; j_call: TRBJ1-1; clone_size: .; cdr3_aa: CSASRATRQGAEAFF; cdr3_nt: TGCAGTGCTAGTCGGGCAACCCGACAGGGGGCTGAAGCTTTCTTT
v_call: TRBV4-1; d_call: .; j_call: TRBJ2-7; clone_size: .; cdr3_aa: CASSQDPYVYEQYF; cdr3_nt: TGCGCCAGCAGCCAAGATCCCTACGTTTACGAGCAGTACTTC
v_call: TRBV24-1; d_call: .; j_call: TRBJ2-7; clone_size: .; cdr3_aa: CATSDSQGSGYEQYF; cdr3_nt: TGTGCCACCAGTGATTCCCAGGGGTCAGGCTACGAGCAGTACTTC
v_call: TRBV27; d_call: .; j_call: TRBJ1-1; clone_size: .; cdr3_aa: CASSVTRNTEAFF; cdr3_nt: TGTGCCAGCAGTGTTACAAGGAACACTGAAGCTTTCTTT
v_call: TRBV4-1; d_call: TRBD1; j_call: TRBJ1-5; clone_size: .; cdr3_aa: CASSQLGQVNQPQHF; cdr3_nt: TGCGCCAGCAGCCAACTCGGACAGGTCAATCAGCCCCAGCATTTT
v_call: TRBV28; d_call: .; j_call: TRBJ2-7; clone_size: .; cdr3_aa: CASSLSGGWASSEQYF; cdr3_nt: TGTGCCAGCAGTTTATCTGGTGGGTGGGCTAGCAGTGAGCAGTACTTC
v_call: TRBV5-1; d_call: .; j_call: TRBJ2-1; clone_size: .; cdr3_aa: CASSYSTGTYNEQFF; cdr3_nt: TGCGCCAGCAGCTATTCGACAGGAACCTACAATGAGCAGTTCTTC
v_call: TRBV5-1; d_call: TRBD1; j_call: TRBJ2-6; clone_size: .; cdr3_aa: CASSKNRGGANVLTF; cdr3_nt: TGCGCCAGCAGCAAAAACAGGGGTGGGGCCAACGTCCTGACTTTC
v_call: TRBV28; d_call: .; j_call: TRBJ1-2; clone_size: few; cdr3_aa: CASSLGGSYGYTF; cdr3_nt: TGTGCCAGCAGTTTAGGGGGGTCCTATGGCTACACCTTC
v_call: TRBV19; d_call: .; j_call: TRBJ2-7; clone_size: few; cdr3_aa: CASSLQGSGQPYEQYF; cdr3_nt: TGTGCCAGTAGTCTCCAGGGCAGTGGGCAGCCCTACGAGCAGTACTTC
v_call: TRBV2; d_call: .; j_call: TRBJ1-2; clone_size: once; cdr3_aa: CARMRGTTGEGYTF; cdr3_nt: TGTGCCAGAATGCGGGGGACGACAGGAGAAGGCTACACCTTC
v_call: TRBV28; d_call: TRBD1; j_call: TRBJ1-2; clone_size: .; cdr3_aa: CASSSGTGAHGYTF; cdr3_nt: TGTGCCAGCAGTTCCGGGACAGGGGCTCATGGCTACACCTTC
v_call: TRBV7-2; d_call: TRBD1; j_call: TRBJ1-2; clone_size: .; cdr3_aa: CASTAQGIANYGYTF; cdr3_nt: TGTGCCAGCACCGCACAGGGGATAGCTAACTATGGCTACACCTTC
v_call: TRBV11-1; d_call: TRBD2; j_call: TRBJ2-5; clone_size: .; cdr3_aa: CASSLRSAGVRETQYF; cdr3_nt: TGTGCCAGCAGCTTAAGATCGGCGGGAGTCCGGGAGACCCAGTACTTC
v_call: TRBV4-1; d_call: TRBD2; j_call: TRBJ2-1; clone_size: .; cdr3_aa: CASSLQTGLAGGLGEQFF; cdr3_nt: TGCGCCAGCAGCCTTCAAACGGGACTAGCGGGGGGGCTGGGTGAGCAGTTCTTC
v_call: TRBV28; d_call: TRBD1; j_call: TRBJ1-2; clone_size: .; cdr3_aa: CASSLQSGTGIGGYTF; cdr3_nt: TGTGCCAGCAGTTTGCAATCCGGGACAGGGATTGGTGGCTACACCTTC
v_call: TRBV28; d_call: .; j_call: TRBJ2-7; clone_size: .; cdr3_aa: CASSPVVSYEQYF; cdr3_nt: TGTGCCAGCAGCCCTGTAGTATCCTACGAGCAGTACTTC
v_call: TRBV5-1; d_call: TRBD2; j_call: TRBJ2-1; clone_size: .; cdr3_aa: CASSSGTSSYNEQFF; cdr3_nt: TGCGCCAGCAGCTCGGGGACTAGCTCCTACAATGAGCAGTTCTTC
v_call: TRBV27; d_call: TRBD1; j_call: TRBJ1-2; clone_size: .; cdr3_aa: CASSSRDSLYGYTF; cdr3_nt: TGTGCCAGCAGTTCCCGGGACAGCTTATATGGCTACACCTTC
v_call: TRBV6-6; d_call: .; j_call: TRBJ1-5; clone_size: once; cdr3_aa: CATRQGNSNQPQHF; cdr3_nt: TGTGCCACCCGTCAGGGTAATAGCAATCAGCCCCAGCATTTT
v_call: TRBV28; d_call: TRBD2; j_call: TRBJ2-1; clone_size: .; cdr3_aa: CASWEAGAHNEQFF; cdr3_nt: TGTGCCAGCTGGGAGGCGGGAGCCCACAATGAGCAGTTCTTC
v_call: TRBV6-1; d_call: TRBD1; j_call: TRBJ1-5; clone_size: .; cdr3_aa: CASSTGTGRTPQHF; cdr3_nt: TGTGCCAGCAGTACCGGGACAGGGAGGACGCCCCAGCATTTT
v_call: TRBV28; d_call: .; j_call: TRBJ1-1; clone_size: .; cdr3_aa: CASSSNRVRNTEAFF; cdr3_nt: TGTGCCAGCAGTAGTAACAGGGTCCGGAACACTGAAGCTTTCTTT
v_call: TRBV7-9; d_call: .; j_call: TRBJ2-7; clone_size: few; cdr3_aa: CASSPQSSYEQYF; cdr3_nt: TGTGCCAGCAGCCCACAAAGCTCCTACGAGCAGTACTTC
v_call: TRBV5-1; d_call: TRBD1; j_call: TRBJ2-3; clone_size: .; cdr3_aa: CASSQDRGRGDTQYF; cdr3_nt: TGCGCCAGCAGCCAGGACAGGGGGCGCGGAGATACGCAGTATTTT
v_call: TRBV12-5; d_call: TRBD2; j_call: TRBJ2-3; clone_size: .; cdr3_aa: CASGFPSIAGGASSTDTQYF; cdr3_nt: TGTGCTAGTGGTTTTCCCTCCATAGCGGGAGGTGCTTCTAGCACAGATACGCAGTATTTT
v_call: TRBV7-6; d_call: TRBD1; j_call: TRBJ1-5; clone_size: .; cdr3_aa: CASSPDRDRNQPQHF; cdr3_nt: TGTGCCAGCAGCCCTGACAGGGATCGCAATCAGCCCCAGCATTTT
v_call: TRBV7-2; d_call: TRBD1; j_call: TRBJ2-4; clone_size: .; cdr3_aa: CASSFPDRGIKNIQYF; cdr3_nt: TGTGCCAGCAGCTTCCCAGACAGGGGGATCAAAAACATTCAGTACTTC
v_call: TRBV7-9; d_call: TRBD2; j_call: TRBJ2-2; clone_size: .; cdr3_aa: CASSIGTSGRARGTGELFF; cdr3_nt: TGTGCCAGCAGCATCGGGACTAGCGGGAGGGCCCGAGGCACCGGGGAGCTGTTTTTT
v_call: TRBV7-9; d_call: .; j_call: TRBJ2-7; clone_size: once; cdr3_aa: CASSFPGVDEQYF; cdr3_nt: TGTGCCAGCAGCTTTCCAGGGGTCGACGAGCAGTACTTC
v_call: TRBV11-2; d_call: .; j_call: TRBJ2-1; clone_size: once; cdr3_aa: CASSLDRDNEQFF; cdr3_nt: TGTGCCAGCAGCTTAGATCGTGACAATGAGCAGTTCTTC
v_call: TRBV7-9; d_call: .; j_call: TRBJ2-2; clone_size: .; cdr3_aa: CASSLVQGFQAGELFF; cdr3_nt: TGTGCCAGCAGCTTAGTCCAGGGGTTCCAAGCTGGGGAGCTGTTTTTT
v_call: TRBV29-1; d_call: .; j_call: TRBJ1-5; clone_size: .; cdr3_aa: CSVVLGVNQPQHF; cdr3_nt: TGCAGCGTTGTGCTGGGCGTGAATCAGCCCCAGCATTTT
v_call: TRBV7-2; d_call: TRBD1; j_call: TRBJ1-6; clone_size: few; cdr3_aa: CASSVGQGGNSPLHF; cdr3_nt: TGTGCCAGCAGCGTAGGACAGGGCGGCAATTCACCCCTCCACTTT
v_call: TRBV28; d_call: .; j_call: TRBJ2-7; clone_size: few; cdr3_aa: CASSINRVPGSYEQYF; cdr3_nt: TGTGCCAGCAGCATAAACAGGGTTCCAGGCTCCTACGAGCAGTACTTC
v_call: TRBV18; d_call: TRBD1; j_call: TRBJ2-5; clone_size: .; cdr3_aa: CASSVTQGVGETQYF; cdr3_nt: TGTGCCAGCTCGGTCACTCAGGGGGTTGGAGAGACCCAGTACTTC
v_call: TRBV5-6; d_call: TRBD2; j_call: TRBJ2-5; clone_size: .; cdr3_aa: CASSPIAGEETQYF; cdr3_nt: TGTGCCAGCAGCCCGATAGCGGGGGAAGAGACCCAGTACTTC
v_call: TRBV6-2/TRBV6-3; d_call: TRBD1; j_call: TRBJ2-1; clone_size: once; cdr3_aa: CASSYAGQVHNEQFF; cdr3_nt: TGTGCCAGCAGTTACGCGGGACAGGTCCACAATGAGCAGTTCTTC
v_call: TRBV5-1; d_call: .; j_call: TRBJ1-3; clone_size: .; cdr3_aa: CASSLAAELENTIYF; cdr3_nt: TGCGCCAGCAGCTTGGCGGCAGAACTGGAGAACACCATATATTTT
v_call: TRBV4-2; d_call: .; j_call: TRBJ1-2; clone_size: .; cdr3_aa: CASSHEESDDGYTF; cdr3_nt: TGTGCCAGCAGCCATGAGGAGAGTGATGACGGCTACACCTTC
v_call: TRBV7-2; d_call: TRBD1; j_call: TRBJ1-3; clone_size: .; cdr3_aa: CASSPTGYGNTIYF; cdr3_nt: TGTGCCAGCAGCCCGACAGGGTATGGAAACACCATATATTTT
v_call: TRBV7-2; d_call: .; j_call: TRBJ1-1; clone_size: few; cdr3_aa: CASSLDFRGGGAFF; cdr3_nt: TGTGCCAGCAGCTTAGACTTTAGGGGAGGGGGAGCTTTCTTT
v_call: TRBV18; d_call: TRBD2; j_call: TRBJ2-1; clone_size: .; cdr3_aa: CASSPGLAGVGFEQFF; cdr3_nt: TGTGCCAGCTCCCCGGGACTAGCGGGAGTAGGTTTTGAGCAGTTCTTC
v_call: TRBV19; d_call: .; j_call: TRBJ1-4; clone_size: .; cdr3_aa: CASSSRDGNEKLFF; cdr3_nt: TGTGCCAGTAGCTCGCGGGACGGTAATGAAAAACTGTTTTTT
v_call: TRBV6-4; d_call: TRBD2; j_call: TRBJ2-1; clone_size: .; cdr3_aa: CASSDGTSGYNEQFF; cdr3_nt: TGTGCCAGCAGTGACGGGACTAGCGGGTACAATGAGCAGTTCTTC
v_call: TRBV6-5; d_call: TRBD1; j_call: TRBJ1-1; clone_size: .; cdr3_aa: CASSQQGVNTEAFF; cdr3_nt: TGTGCCAGCAGCCAACAGGGGGTGAACACTGAAGCTTTCTTT
v_call: TRBV18; d_call: .; j_call: TRBJ2-7; clone_size: .; cdr3_aa: CASSFGRRDEQYF; cdr3_nt: TGTGCCAGCTCCTTCGGGAGACGCGACGAGCAGTACTTC